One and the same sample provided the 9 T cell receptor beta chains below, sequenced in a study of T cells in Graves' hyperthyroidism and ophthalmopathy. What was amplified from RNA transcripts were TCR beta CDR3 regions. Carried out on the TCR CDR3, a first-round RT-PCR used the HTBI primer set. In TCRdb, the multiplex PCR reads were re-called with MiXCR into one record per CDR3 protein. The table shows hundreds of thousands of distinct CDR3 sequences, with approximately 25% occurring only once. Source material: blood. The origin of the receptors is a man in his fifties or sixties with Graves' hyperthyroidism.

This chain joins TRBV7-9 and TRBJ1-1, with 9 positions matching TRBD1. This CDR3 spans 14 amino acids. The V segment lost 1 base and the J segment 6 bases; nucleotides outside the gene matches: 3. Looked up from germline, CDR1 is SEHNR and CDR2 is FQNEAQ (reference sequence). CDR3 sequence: CASSLGGQGPEAFF. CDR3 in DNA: TGTGCCAGCAGCTTAGGGGGACAGGGCCCTGAAGCTTTCTTT. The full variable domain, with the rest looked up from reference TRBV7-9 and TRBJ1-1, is DTGVSQNPRHKITKRGQNVTFRCDPISEHNRLYWYRQTLGQGPEFLTYFQNEAQLEKSRLLSDRFSAERPKGSFSTLEIQRTEQGDSAMYLCASSLGGQGPEAFFGQGTRLTVV.

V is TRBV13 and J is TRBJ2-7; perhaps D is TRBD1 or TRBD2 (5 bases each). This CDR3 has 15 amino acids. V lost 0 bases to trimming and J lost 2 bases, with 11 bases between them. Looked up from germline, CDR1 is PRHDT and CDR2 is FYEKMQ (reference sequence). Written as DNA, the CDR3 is TGTGCCAGCAGCTTAGGGACAGTGGAGGCCTACGAGCAGTACTTC. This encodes CASSLGTVEAYEQYF.

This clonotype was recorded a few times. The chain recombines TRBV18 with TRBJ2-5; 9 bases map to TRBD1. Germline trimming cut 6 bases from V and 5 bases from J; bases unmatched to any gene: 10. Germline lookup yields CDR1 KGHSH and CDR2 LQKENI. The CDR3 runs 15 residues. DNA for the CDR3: TGTGCCAGCTCCCGCTCGGGACAGGGAAAGGAGACCCAGTACTTC. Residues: CASSRSGQGKETQYF. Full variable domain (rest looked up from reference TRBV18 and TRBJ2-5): NAGVMQNPRHLVRRRGQEARLRCSPMKGHSHVYWYRQLPEEGLKFMVYLQKENIIDESGMPKERFSAEFPKEGPSILRIQQVVRGDSAAYFCASSRSGQGKETQYFGPGTRLLVL.

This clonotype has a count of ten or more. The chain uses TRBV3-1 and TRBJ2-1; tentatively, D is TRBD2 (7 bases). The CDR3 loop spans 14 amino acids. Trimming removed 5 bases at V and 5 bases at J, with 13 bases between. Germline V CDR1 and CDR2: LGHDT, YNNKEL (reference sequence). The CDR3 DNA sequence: TGTGCCAGCAGCGGGAGGGGGTTTAACAATGAGCAGTTCTTC. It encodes CASSGRGFNNEQFF.

CDR3 bases: TGTGCCAGCAGCCAAACGACTAGCGGGAGAGTCGAGCAGTTCTTC. It encodes CASSQTTSGRVEQFF. The gene calls are TRBV14 and TRBJ2-1, with 12 nucleotides matching TRBD2. Germline assignment: CDR1 SGHDN and CDR2 FVKESK. This CDR3 contains 15 residues. J gave up 10 bases and V 2 bases, and 6 bases lay outside the gene matches.

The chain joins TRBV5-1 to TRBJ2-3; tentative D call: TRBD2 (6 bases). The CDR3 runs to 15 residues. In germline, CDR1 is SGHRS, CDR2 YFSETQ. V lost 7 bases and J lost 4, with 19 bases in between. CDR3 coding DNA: TGCGCCAGCGGGCCCAGCGGGTCATCCTCAGATACGCAGTATTTT. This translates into CASGPSGSSSDTQYF.

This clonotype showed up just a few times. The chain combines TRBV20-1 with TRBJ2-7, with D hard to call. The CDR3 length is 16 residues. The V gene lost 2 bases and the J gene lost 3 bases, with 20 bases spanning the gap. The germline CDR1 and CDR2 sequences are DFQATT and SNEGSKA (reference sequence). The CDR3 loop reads CSARPLTAPLGYEQYF. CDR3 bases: TGCAGTGCTAGACCCCTTACAGCACCCTTAGGCTACGAGCAGTACTTC.

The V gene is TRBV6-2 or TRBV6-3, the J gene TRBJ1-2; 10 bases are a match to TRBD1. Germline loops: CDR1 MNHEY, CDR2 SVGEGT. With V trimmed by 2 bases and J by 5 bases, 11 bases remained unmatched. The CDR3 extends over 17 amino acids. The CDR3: CASSYLRDRGLEYGYTF. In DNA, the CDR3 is TGTGCCAGCAGTTACCTACGGGACAGGGGTCTGGAATATGGCTACACCTTC.

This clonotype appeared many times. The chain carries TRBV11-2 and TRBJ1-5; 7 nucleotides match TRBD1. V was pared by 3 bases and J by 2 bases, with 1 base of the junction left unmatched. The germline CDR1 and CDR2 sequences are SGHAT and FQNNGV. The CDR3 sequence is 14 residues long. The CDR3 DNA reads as TGTGCCAGCAGCTTTGGACAGGGCAATCAGCCCCAGCATTTT. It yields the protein CASSFGQGNQPQHF.